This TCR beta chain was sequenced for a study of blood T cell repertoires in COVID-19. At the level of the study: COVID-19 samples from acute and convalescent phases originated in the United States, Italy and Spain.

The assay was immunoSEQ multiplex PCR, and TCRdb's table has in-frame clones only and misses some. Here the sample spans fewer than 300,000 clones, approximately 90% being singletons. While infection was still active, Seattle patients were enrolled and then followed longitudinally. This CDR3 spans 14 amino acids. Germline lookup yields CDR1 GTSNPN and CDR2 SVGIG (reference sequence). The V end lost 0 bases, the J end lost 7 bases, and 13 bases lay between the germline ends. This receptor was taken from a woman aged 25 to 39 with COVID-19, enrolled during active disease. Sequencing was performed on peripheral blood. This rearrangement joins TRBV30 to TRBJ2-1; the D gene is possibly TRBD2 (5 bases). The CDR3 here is CAWSVPLAWNEQFF. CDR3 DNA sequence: TGTGCCTGGAGTGTACCGCTAGCTTGGAATGAGCAGTTCTTC.